One T cell receptor (beta chain) is described in this entry. Its antigen is still unknown. The input lacks base qualities; no much larger clone sits a single base away. The sample comes from a study of blood T cell repertoires in COVID-19 (dated by TCRdb to 2020 to 2021). Background for the entire study: Samples covering the acute and convalescent phases of COVID-19 were provided by collaborators in the United States, Italy and Spain. The material from the prospective study consisted of cDNA or gDNA derived from T cells, B-cell-depleted T cells, or PBMCs. Where available, HLA class I and class II types were taken from metadata supplied by the sample provider and were not determined by assay-based typing. Subjects who had been exposed to COVID-19, were actively infected with it, or had recovered from it provided the deeply sampled blood TCRbeta repertoires that made up the dataset. A de-identified subject ID, COVID-19 status, age in years and sex were almost always included in the sample metadata. The repertoires were released in a freely available public database meant as a resource for research on the immune response to SARS-CoV-2. Samples were obtained from the ongoing ImmuneRACE study (first 160 participants) and from 950 to 1,500 subjects provided by 6 global collaborators.

General findings and caveats noted by the study authors: The quantity of clinical and demographic metadata differed by source and by participant and was supplied without curation.

TCRbeta CDR3 regions were amplified from genomic DNA by means of the immunoSEQ Assay, a bias-controlled multiplex PCR. On the authors' methods: Within the assay, amplification of reference gene primers was used to estimate how many nucleated cells each sample contained. To quantify the absolute abundance of each unique TCRbeta CDR3 rearrangement, sequence reads were collapsed and filtered. For each sample, productive Simpson clonality was calculated as the square root of Simpson's diversity index over productive rearrangements. The source is immuneACCESS, and TCRdb retained only in-frame sequences with V and J called. Part of the clones is not carried over; for the studies checked, unresolved V genes explain less than half of this, and the remainder is unexplained. For V, J and clone size, that table is used; D and trimming come from the DNA. Here the sample has around 100,000 clones; approximately 91% occur a single time. The ten largest account for about 18% of the sample.

The collaborating institutions used their own protocols to collect whole blood in K2EDTA tubes. For TCRbeta analysis, collaborators shipped samples in one of three forms: frozen whole blood, isolated PBMCs, or DNA extracted from either of those sample types. The receptor was isolated from a man aged 45-65 years with acute or convalescent COVID-19. Sequencing was done on a sample of peripheral blood.

The DNA is as follows: TGTGCCAGCAGCCCGGGACTTAACACCGGGGAGCTGTTTTTT. It translates as CASSPGLNTGELFF. The chain uses TRBV3-1 (or the pseudogene TRBV3-2) and TRBJ2-2; a weak D assignment points to TRBD2 (6 bases agree). Trimming at the junction amounts to 4 bases on V and 2 bases on J, and the germline ends lie 8 bases apart. The germline V gene (reference sequence) sets CDR1 to LGHDT and CDR2 to YNNKEL. The CDR3 holds 14 amino acids from the cysteine to the phenylalanine. Here the CDR3 DNA is all that survives: 42 bases in frame from base 1.